This T cell receptor beta chain came from a study of shared clonotypes between healthy human individuals. Generated by immunoSEQ multiplex PCR, the TCRdb table keeps only in-frame clones and is missing some. The table lists about 750,000 clones, 90% to 95% of them singletons. Naive-designated CD8 cells lacked CD45RO, were positively enriched for CCR7, and omitted terminally differentiated effector memory CD45RA+ cells. Donors comprised healthy HIV-negative adults lacking recent acute infections or vaccinations. CDR1 and CDR2 from the germline V gene are SGHRS and YFSETQ. Trimming removed 0 bases from V and 1 base from J; junction bases left unmatched: 1. The length of the CDR3 is 17 residues.

The receptor was derived from a man aged 25 to 45 in good health. Source material: naive CD8+ T cells sorted from blood. The chain has TRBV5-1 and TRBJ2-2, with TRBD2 matching 12 bases. The CDR3 nucleotides are TGCGCCAGCAGCTTGGAACTAGCGGGAGGGAACACCGGGGAGCTGTTTTTT. It specifies CASSLELAGGNTGELFF.